Below, 5 T cell receptor beta chains from the same sample are listed, as sequenced in a study of graft-versus-host responses after intestinal transplantation. No antigen is known for these receptors. This table comes from immunoSEQ multiplex PCR, and its TCRdb copy is limited to in-frame clones, with some not included. The sample includes more than 90,000 clones, around 93% seen only once; the top ten take 0.45% to 0.6%. Sequencing used unstimulated CD8+ T cells sorted from spleen or lymph node cells, obtained before intestinal transplant. The receptors originated from a human donor who received an intestinal transplant.

The V and J genes are TRBV27 and TRBJ2-5, with TRBD2 identical over 9 bases. This CDR3 contains 15 residues. Trimming took 4 bases from V and 1 from J; bases not matched to a gene: 4. Germline V lookup: CDR1 MNHEY, CDR2 SMNVEV (reference sequence). CDR3 nucleotides: TGTGCCAGCAGTTCGACTAGCGGTCCCCAAGAGACCCAGTACTTC. Its translation is CASSSTSGPQETQYF.

The chain employs TRBV28 and TRBJ1-1; D uncertain. This CDR3 is 11 amino acids long. V was trimmed by 8 bases and J by 3 bases, leaving 7 bases between them. The germline V gene encodes CDR1 MDHEN and CDR2 SYDVKM. CDR3 bases: TGTGCCAGCCTGGCTTACACTGAAGCTTTCTTT. Translating gives CASLAYTEAFF.

The chain links TRBV27 to TRBJ2-7, with 12 nucleotides matching TRBD1. V was clipped by 1 base and J by 7 bases; unmatched bases: 8. Germline CDR1 is MNHEY and CDR2 is SMNVEV (reference sequence). The CDR3 spans 16 residues. The CDR3 loop reads CASSLLAGQGALEQYF. The CDR3 DNA follows: TGTGCCAGCAGTTTATTGGCGGGACAGGGGGCTCTGGAGCAGTACTTC.

This clone was seen once. The chain carries TRBV5-1 and TRBJ2-5; a weak D match, TRBD1 (6 bases). V was clipped by 0 bases and J by 3 bases, with 12 bases between them. Germline values: CDR1 SGHRS, CDR2 YFSETQ. CDR3 length equals 15 residues. This CDR3 is CASSLGPGTKETQYF. The CDR3 DNA reads as TGCGCCAGCAGCTTGGGACCCGGGACAAAAGAGACCCAGTACTTC.

This clone was recorded once. The chain links TRBV13 to TRBJ2-1; the D is unclear. CDR1 is PRHDT and CDR2 is FYEKMQ in the germline V gene (reference sequence). Trimming removed 0 bases from V and 6 bases from J, with 15 bases in between. The CDR3 has 16 amino acids. CDR3 residues: CASSLGLSYLANEQFF. The CDR3 nucleotides read TGTGCCAGCAGCTTAGGTCTTAGCTACCTCGCCAATGAGCAGTTCTTC.